This TCR beta chain comes out of a study of blood T cell repertoires in COVID-19 (dated by TCRdb to the early 2020s). Notes on the research overall: Collaborator samples came from the United States, Italy and Spain and covered acute and convalescent phases of COVID-19. The prospective study material was composed of cDNA or gDNA derived from T cells, B-cell-depleted T cells, or PBMCs. The dataset comprised deeply sampled blood TCRbeta repertoires from subjects exposed to, actively infected with, or recovered from COVID-19. The repertoires were released in a freely available public database intended as a resource for research on the immune response to SARS-CoV-2. Samples were obtained from the ongoing ImmuneRACE study (first 160 participants) and from over 1,000 subjects provided by 6 global collaborators. Sample metadata almost always included a de-identified subject ID, COVID-19 status, age in years and sex. Where available, HLA class I and class II types were obtained from metadata supplied by the sample provider rather than from assay-based typing.

Whole blood was collected in K2EDTA tubes by collaborating institutions according to the institutions' own protocols. For TCRbeta analysis, collaborators shipped samples as frozen whole blood, isolated PBMCs, or DNA extracted from either of those sample types. Points on this clone: Its recognized antigen is unknown. Base qualities are missing; no much larger clone stands one base away.

Between the V and J ends, shortened by 5 bases and 4 bases respectively, the junction contains 17 bases. The CDR3 numbers 15 residues from cysteine through phenylalanine. Of all the DNA, just the CDR3 is kept, 45 bases in frame from base 1. CDR1 and CDR2 (SGHTA, FQGNSA) derive from the germline V gene. General study outcomes and caveats: How much clinical and demographic metadata was included differed by source and by participant, and the metadata was provided uncurated.

The immunoSEQ Assay, a bias-controlled multiplex PCR, was used to amplify TCRbeta CDR3 regions from genomic DNA. The paper's processing steps were these. Nucleated cell counts per sample were estimated from amplification of reference gene primers within the assay. To quantify the absolute abundance of each unique TCRbeta CDR3 rearrangement, sequence reads were collapsed and filtered. For each sample, productive Simpson clonality was calculated as the square root of Simpson's diversity index across productive rearrangements. The table comes from immuneACCESS by way of TCRdb, which keeps in-frame sequences with V and J called. Part of the clones is missing from these tables; in studies checked, under half for an unresolved V gene and the rest for unknown reasons. For V, J and clone size, that table is used; D and trimming come from the DNA. Counted in this sample were a few hundred thousand clones; 80% to 90% of them appeared once. Under 2.5% of the sample is taken by the ten largest.

The chain employs TRBV7-2 and TRBJ1-1, and perhaps TRBD1 as D gene, on 5 matching bases. The receptor's source is a woman in her fifties or sixties with acute or convalescent COVID-19. Material for sequencing was peripheral blood. This receptor has the CDR3 CASSVTMGGGTEAFF. The nucleotides read TGTGCCAGCAGCGTAACCATGGGGGGTGGCACTGAAGCTTTCTTT.